The 32 T cell receptor beta chains listed next were all sequenced from one sample in a study of T cells after yellow fever vaccination. TCRdb called the 5' RACE reads again in MiXCR, with one record for every CDR3 protein. The table records some 320,000 distinct CDR3 sequences, around 9.3% of them present only once. Sequenced material: CD4+ T cells sorted from PBMCs, taken 5 days after the yellow fever booster vaccination. These receptors were taken from a man in his late teens or twenties who received the YFV17D yellow fever vaccine.

Many counts were recorded for this clonotype. V usage is TRBV9 and J usage is TRBJ2-5; the match to TRBD2 covers 10 bases. Germline V gene sequence: CDR1 SGDLS, CDR2 YYNGEE. V shed 3 bases and J 5 bases; nucleotides not matched to a gene: 7. This CDR3 comprises 15 residues. CDR3 amino acids: CASSAGTSVWETQYF. The CDR3 bases are TGTGCCAGCAGCGCCGGGACTAGCGTGTGGGAGACCCAGTACTTC.

This clonotype came up many times. This chain joins TRBV10-3 and TRBJ2-5, with D perhaps matching TRBD2 (6 bases). Trimming left V 8 bases short and J 5 bases short, with 15 bases between. This CDR3 has 13 amino acids. Germline assignment: CDR1 ENHRY and CDR2 SYGVKD. CDR3 loop: CAIGGSLDETQYF. The CDR3 region has the DNA TGTGCCATCGGGGGGAGCCTTGACGAGACCCAGTACTTC.

This clonotype occurred a few times. The chain recombines TRBV4-1 with TRBJ1-4; the D is unclear. The CDR3 spans 15 residues. In germline, CDR1 is MGHRA, CDR2 YSYEKL. Trimming removed 1 base at V and 8 bases at J, with 14 bases between. The DNA for the CDR3 is TGCGCCAGCAGCCAAGCTGGAGGCTTGAAAGAAAAACTGTTTTTT. Amino acids: CASSQAGGLKEKLFF.

The chain uses TRBV18 and TRBJ2-1; TRBD1 matches at 8 bases. V trimming: 4 bases; J trimming: 4 bases; junction bases outside the gene matches: 9. CDR1 and CDR2 (germline): KGHSH, LQKENI. There are 16 residues in the CDR3. CDR3 sequence: CASSQRTGLGYNEQFF. The CDR3 coding sequence is TGTGCCAGCTCACAACGGACAGGGCTAGGTTACAATGAGCAGTTCTTC.

This clonotype showed up many times. This chain connects TRBV7-2 to TRBJ2-2; 7 bases align to TRBD1. With V trimmed by 7 bases and J by 1 base, 3 bases remained unmatched. Germline loops: CDR1 SGHTA, CDR2 FQGNSA. The CDR3 sequence is 14 residues long. CDR3 amino acids: CASTRQGNTGELFF. The CDR3, as DNA: TGTGCCAGCACCAGACAGGGGAACACCGGGGAGCTGTTTTTT.

This clonotype was seen more than once but under ten times. V usage is TRBV19 and J usage is TRBJ1-2, with D perhaps TRBD1 (5 bases). This CDR3 is 14 amino acids long. Trimming stripped 1 base from V and 4 bases from J, with 10 bases between. Germline V lookup: CDR1 LNHDA, CDR2 SQIVND (reference sequence). Here the CDR3 DNA reads TGTGCCAGTAGTATAGCCAGGGACGGCTATGGCTACACCTTC. This gives the protein CASSIARDGYGYTF.

The chain carries TRBV4-3 and TRBJ1-4, with D maybe TRBD1 (5 bases). Germline assignment: CDR1 LGHNA and CDR2 YSLEER. The CDR3 contains 15 residues. Trimming removed 1 base from V and 8 bases from J, with 14 bases in between. CDR3 sequence (DNA): TGCGCCAGCAGCCAAGGTCCCGGGACTGTCGAAAAACTGTTTTTT. Translated, it gives CASSQGPGTVEKLFF.

At least ten counts were recorded for this clonotype. CDR3 DNA: TGCAGCGTCGGGCAGGGTGAAGCTTTCTTT. It translates to CSVGQGEAFF. This chain connects TRBV29-1 to TRBJ1-1; D may be TRBD1 (5 bases). This CDR3 is built from 10 residues. Germline V CDR1 and CDR2: SQVTM, ANQGSEA. The V and J ends lost 6 bases and 7 bases respectively, with 9 bases between them.

This clonotype was found many times. V and J are TRBV29-1 and TRBJ1-1; the D gene is possibly TRBD1 (5 bases). The CDR3 is 14 amino acids. Germline values: CDR1 SQVTM, CDR2 ANQGSEA. V was cut by 5 bases and J by 0 bases, with 13 bases left in between. CDR3 sequence reads: CSVIRQNMNTEAFF. CDR3 nucleotide sequence: TGCAGCGTTATACGACAGAACATGAACACTGAAGCTTTCTTT. The variable domain in full, with the rest retrieved from reference TRBV29-1 and TRBJ1-1, is SAVISQKPSRDICQRGTSLTIQCQVDSQVTMMFWYRQQPGQSLTLIATANQGSEATYESGFVIDKFPISRPNLTFSTLTVSNMSPEDSSIYLCSVIRQNMNTEAFFGQGTRLTVV.

The rearrangement links TRBV20-1 to TRBJ2-7; the D is unclear. Trimming removed 3 bases from V and 0 bases from J, with 12 bases in between. The V gene's germline CDR1 is DFQATT and CDR2 SNEGSKA (reference sequence). The CDR3 totals 14 residues. CDR3 in DNA: TGCAGTGCTAGCCCCAGGCCTAGCTCCTACGAGCAGTACTTC. Residues: CSASPRPSSYEQYF.

This clonotype was seen at least ten times. The gene calls are TRBV29-1 and TRBJ2-1; no definite D call. There are 13 residues in the CDR3. V was clipped by 4 bases and J by 3 bases, with 10 bases between them. Germline lookup yields CDR1 SQVTM and CDR2 ANQGSEA. The CDR3, as DNA: TGCAGCGTTGGAGGAGCAGACTACAATGAGCAGTTCTTC. Protein: CSVGGADYNEQFF.

The V gene is TRBV9, the J gene TRBJ1-1; D remains unclear. CDR3 size: 14 residues. Germline V gene sequence: CDR1 SGDLS, CDR2 YYNGEE. Trimming took 2 bases from V and 5 from J, leaving 13 bases between them. CDR3 protein: CASSVDWGRTEAFF. The CDR3 coding sequence is TGTGCCAGCAGCGTCGACTGGGGAAGGACTGAAGCTTTCTTT. Together with reference TRBV9 and TRBJ1-1, the CDR3 gives the full variable domain: DSGVTQTPKHLITATGQRVTLRCSPRSGDLSVYWYQQSLDQGLQFLIQYYNGEERAKGNILERFSAQQFPDLHSELNLSSLELGDSALYFCASSVDWGRTEAFFGQGTRLTVV.

The rearrangement joins TRBV20-1 to TRBJ2-1; TRBD2 matches at 7 bases. The V segment lost 3 bases and the J segment 4 bases; nucleotides outside the gene matches: 9. In germline, CDR1 is DFQATT, CDR2 SNEGSKA (reference sequence). This CDR3 comprises 15 residues. CDR3 loop: CSASRAGVNYNEQFF. DNA of the CDR3: TGCAGTGCTAGTCGCGCGGGGGTAAATTACAATGAGCAGTTCTTC.

DNA of the CDR3: TGTGCCAGCAGCTTGGGAGGGGGACAGGGACCCTACGAGCAGTACTTC. It codes for CASSLGGGQGPYEQYF. The gene calls are TRBV5-4 and TRBJ2-7; the match to TRBD1 covers 9 bases. Germline values: CDR1 SGHNT, CDR2 YYREEE (reference sequence). The CDR3 has 16 amino acids. The trim removed 0 bases at V and 2 bases at J, leaving 6 bases unmatched. Full variable domain (remainder filled in from reference TRBV5-4 and TRBJ2-7): ETGVTQSPTHLIKTRGQQVTLRCSSQSGHNTVSWYQQALGQGPQFIFQYYREEENGRGNFPPRFSGLQFPNYSSELNVNALELDDSALYLCASSLGGGQGPYEQYFGPGTRLTVT.

This clonotype was detected a few times. J is TRBJ2-7 and V is TRBV9, with 9 bases lining up with TRBD1. The germline CDR1 and CDR2 sequences are SGDLS and YYNGEE. The ends lost 0 bases at V and 4 bases at J; junction bases unmatched: 5. The CDR3 has 15 amino acids. CDR3 sequence: CASSVGVTGGYEQYF. The DNA of the CDR3 is TGTGCCAGCAGCGTAGGTGTGACAGGGGGTTACGAGCAGTACTTC.

This sequence joins TRBV5-1 and TRBJ2-3; 10 nucleotides line up with TRBD2. CDR1 and CDR2 (germline): SGHRS, YFSETQ. The CDR3 is 14 residues long. V gave up 5 bases and J gave up 6 bases; unmatched junction bases: 6. CDR3 sequence: CASSGLAGEDTQYF. The CDR3 DNA reads as TGCGCCAGCAGTGGGCTAGCGGGGGAGGATACGCAGTATTTT.

This sequence joins TRBV6-6 and TRBJ1-2, with a tentative D call TRBD1 (6 bases). V was trimmed by 8 bases and J by 2 bases, leaving 15 bases between them. The CDR3 has 14 residues. Germline V lookup: CDR1 MNHNY, CDR2 SVGAGI (reference sequence). This CDR3 reads CASFPGGRNYGYTF. CDR3 in DNA: TGTGCCAGCTTTCCTGGGGGCCGGAACTATGGCTACACCTTC.

The table lists this clonotype with a few counts. This sequence joins TRBV4-2 and TRBJ2-2; D is unresolved. CDR1 and CDR2 from the germline V gene are LGHNA and YNFKEQ. The CDR3 consists of 14 residues. V shed 2 bases and J shed 6 bases, with 10 bases lying between them. CDR3 protein: CASSQRLGAGELFF. The CDR3 nucleotides are TGTGCCAGCAGCCAAAGGCTAGGAGCCGGGGAGCTGTTTTTT.

This clonotype is a singleton in its sample. The chain uses TRBV6-4 and TRBJ2-3; TRBD1 matches 7 bases. CDR3 length equals 14 residues. Germline CDR1 is MRHNA and CDR2 is SNTAGT. Trimming at V came to 7 bases and at J to 0 bases, leaving 4 bases not matched to a gene. CDR3 region: CASKETGSTDTQYF. The DNA of the CDR3 is TGTGCCAGCAAAGAGACAGGGAGCACAGATACGCAGTATTTT.

This clonotype was seen repeatedly, ten times or more. The chain employs TRBV9 and TRBJ1-1; D gene unclear. Germline values: CDR1 SGDLS, CDR2 YYNGEE. The CDR3 contains 15 residues. Trimming pared 4 bases from V and 2 bases from J, leaving 15 bases between. The DNA of the CDR3 is TGTGCCAGCAGCCCCCGGCGGACCTCTAACACTGAAGCTTTCTTT. Translated, it gives CASSPRRTSNTEAFF.

This clonotype was detected many times. The chain carries TRBV10-3 and TRBJ2-3; D is possibly TRBD1 or TRBD2 (6 bases each). This CDR3 has 14 residues. V lost 3 bases and J lost 5, with 12 bases in between. Germline CDR1 ENHRY, CDR2 SYGVKD. CDR3 in DNA: TGTGCCATCAGTGAAGGGGGGTCCGGAGATACGCAGTATTTT. Its translation is CAISEGGSGDTQYF.

At least ten counts were recorded for this clonotype. V gene TRBV5-1 combines with J gene TRBJ1-4; 8 bases agree with TRBD1. Trimming cost V 4 bases and J 6 bases; bases outside gene matches: 17. The CDR3 loop spans 18 amino acids. The V gene's germline CDR1 is SGHRS and CDR2 YFSETQ. CDR3 in DNA: TGCGCCAGCAGCGTTGTTCCTCCGGGACAGGAGCAACATGAAAAACTGTTTTTT. As protein: CASSVVPPGQEQHEKLFF.

The chain is built from TRBV18 and TRBJ1-2, with no clear D. Germline V gene data show CDR1 as KGHSH and CDR2 as LQKENI. There are 15 residues in the CDR3. V shed 6 bases and J shed 1 base, with 15 bases lying between them. For the CDR3, the DNA is TGTGCCAGCTCCGAGATTCCCGGTGATAACTATGGCTACACCTTC. It yields the protein CASSEIPGDNYGYTF.

This clonotype has a count of ten or more. V is TRBV7-2 and J is TRBJ2-4; D uncertain. The CDR3 runs 13 residues. V was clipped by 4 bases and J by 8 bases, with 12 bases between them. CDR1 SGHTA and CDR2 FQGNSA come from the germline V gene. The CDR3 nucleotides read TGTGCCAGCAGCTCCCTACGAAGGGACATTCAGTACTTC. Translated: CASSSLRRDIQYF.

This clonotype was recorded many times. The gene calls are TRBV12-3 or TRBV12-4 and TRBJ2-1, with D tentatively TRBD1 (5 bases). V shed 3 bases and J shed 7 bases, with 10 bases lying between them. The CDR3 sequence is 13 residues long. The CDR3 coding sequence is TGTGCCAGCAGTTTGGCAGGGTGGAATGAGCAGTTCTTC. As protein: CASSLAGWNEQFF.

This chain uses TRBV20-1 with TRBJ2-3, with TRBD2 identical over 7 bases. There are 13 residues in the CDR3. CDR1 DFQATT and CDR2 SNEGSKA come from the germline V gene (reference sequence). V dropped 4 bases and J dropped 3; count of bases not matched to a gene: 4. The CDR3 region is CSANGGGTDTQYF. The CDR3 region has the DNA TGCAGTGCTAACGGGGGAGGGACAGATACGCAGTATTTT.

Only a few counts were recorded for this clonotype. V is TRBV29-1 and J is TRBJ2-1, with TRBD2 matching 8 bases. This CDR3 region has 13 residues. Germline loops: CDR1 SQVTM, CDR2 ANQGSEA. Trimming took 8 bases from V and 0 from J; bases not matched to a gene: 3. CDR3 sequence (DNA): TGCAGCTTCCGGGGGGGCTCCTACAATGAGCAGTTCTTC. It encodes CSFRGGSYNEQFF.

The chain links TRBV28 to TRBJ1-1; no definite D call. CDR1 is MDHEN and CDR2 is SYDVKM in the germline V gene. V was shortened by 6 bases and J by 3 bases, with 14 bases between the two germline ends. The CDR3 contains 14 residues. CDR3 protein: CASSLLSEYTEAFF. The DNA for the CDR3 is TGTGCCAGCAGCCTACTTTCGGAGTACACTGAAGCTTTCTTT.

This clonotype has at least ten counts. This chain uses TRBV7-8 with TRBJ2-5; TRBD2 agrees at 7 bases. The CDR3 is made up of 15 amino acids. J lost 5 bases, V lost 1 base, and 7 bases had no gene match. The V gene's germline CDR1 is SGHVS and CDR2 FQNEAQ. CDR3 protein: CASSLGSAGRETQYF. CDR3 bases: TGTGCCAGCAGCTTAGGGTCAGCGGGGAGGGAGACCCAGTACTTC.

Ten or more counts support this clonotype. The chain links TRBV20-1 to TRBJ1-3; D remains ambiguous. The germline V and J ends were trimmed by 6 bases and 0 bases, with 9 bases remaining between them. Germline V gene sequence: CDR1 DFQATT, CDR2 SNEGSKA (reference sequence). This CDR3 is 13 amino acids long. CDR3 DNA: TGCAGTGCAAGGAGGAACTCTGGAAACACCATATATTTT. It is translated as CSARRNSGNTIYF.

The genes are TRBV29-1 and TRBJ1-1, with D hard to call. Germline-derived CDR1 and CDR2 are SQVTM and ANQGSEA. V dropped 4 bases and J dropped 7 bases, with 10 bases sitting between them. The CDR3 loop spans 11 amino acids. Written as DNA, the CDR3 is TGCAGCGTTGTTACAGAAATTGAAGCTTTCTTT. The encoded protein is CSVVTEIEAFF.

A few counts support this clonotype. The CDR3 region is CASSPEVNQPQHF. CDR3 sequence (DNA): TGTGCCAGCAGTCCAGAAGTTAATCAGCCCCAGCATTTT. The chain joins TRBV12-3 or TRBV12-4 to TRBJ1-5; no firm D call. The CDR3 is made up of 13 amino acids. Trimming took off 5 bases at V and 4 bases at J, with 9 bases between the two ends.